This T cell receptor beta chain stems from a study of blood T cell repertoires in COVID-19. Study summary: Sources were T cells, B-cell-depleted T cells, or PBMCs; the material itself was cDNA or gDNA.

The CDR3 is 15 amino acids. Germline CDR1 reads SGDLS; CDR2 reads YYNGEE. The ends were cut back, 0 bases at V and 1 base at J, with 7 bases in the middle. TCRdb's copy holds only in-frame clones and misses some; the assay was immunoSEQ multiplex PCR. The sample comprises 95,000 to 110,000 clones, more than 80% of which are singletons, and 3.5% to 4% rests with the top ten. The V and J genes are TRBV9 and TRBJ2-2; D unresolved. Material for sequencing was peripheral blood. This receptor was identified in a woman aged 55-69 years with acute or convalescent COVID-19. The CDR3 loop reads CASSVATMNTGELFF. In DNA form, the CDR3 reads TGTGCCAGCAGCGTAGCAACAATGAACACCGGGGAGCTGTTTTTT.